A single sample gave rise to the 21 T cell receptor beta chains below, sequenced in a study of T cells in Graves' hyperthyroidism and ophthalmopathy. Authors of the study amplified TCR beta CDR3 regions from RNA transcripts. HTBI primers were employed in a first-round RT-PCR of the TCR CDR3. TCRdb re-called the multiplex PCR reads with MiXCR, one entry per CDR3 protein. This sample yields 300,000 to 450,000 distinct CDR3 sequences, of which about a sixth are seen a single time; 15% to 19% belongs to the top ten. Sequencing input: blood. These receptors were obtained from a woman aged 40 to 49 with Graves' ophthalmopathy.

This clonotype was detected ten times or more. The chain joins TRBV11-1 to TRBJ1-1; no firm D call. The germline V and J ends were trimmed by 1 base and 1 base, with 10 bases remaining between them. The germline V gene has CDR1 SGHAT and CDR2 FQDESV (reference sequence). The CDR3 is 15 residues long. This chain's CDR3 is CASSLVQQPNTEAFF. Written as DNA, the CDR3 is TGTGCCAGCAGCTTAGTCCAACAGCCGAACACTGAAGCTTTCTTT.

In this sample, this clonotype turned up many times. The chain combines TRBV13 with TRBJ2-7, with 7 bases fitting TRBD2. CDR3 length: 15 residues. In germline, CDR1 is PRHDT, CDR2 FYEKMQ (reference sequence). The J segment lost 7 bases and the V segment lost 3 bases, leaving 12 bases of the junction unmatched. The chain's CDR3 is CASSLRVGGPREQYF. CDR3 nucleotide sequence: TGTGCCAGCAGCTTGCGTGTGGGAGGGCCAAGAGAGCAGTACTTC.

This clonotype was seen ten or more times. The chain is built from TRBV6-5 and TRBJ2-2; D is perhaps TRBD1 (5 bases). Germline V gene sequence: CDR1 MNHEY, CDR2 SVGAGI. Deletions cut 7 bases from V and 3 bases from J, with 18 bases between. The CDR3 consists of 16 residues. CDR3 coding DNA: TGTGCCAGCAAATTTAGGGAATGGGGCGACACCGGGGAGCTGTTTTTT. Amino acid sequence: CASKFREWGDTGELFF.

This clonotype was seen many times. The chain has TRBV5-1 and TRBJ1-2; 8 bases are a match to TRBD1. The V and J ends lost 0 bases and 8 bases, in that order; junction bases with no gene match: 6. The CDR3 runs 14 residues. The germline V gene encodes CDR1 SGHRS and CDR2 YFSETQ. Here the CDR3 DNA reads TGCGCCAGCAGCTTGGCCGACAGGGGACAGGGCTACACCTTC. Translation gives CASSLADRGQGYTF.

This clonotype occurred a few times. Being one base from a much bigger clone, this may be a read error. This chain connects TRBV7-3 to TRBJ2-7; TRBD2 aligns across 9 bases. Trimming at V came to 2 bases and at J to 5 bases, leaving 7 bases not matched to a gene. This CDR3 comprises 15 residues. Germline CDR1 SGHTA, CDR2 FQGTGA. The CDR3 sequence: CASSLVAGALNEQYF. CDR3 coding DNA: TGTGCCAGCAGCTTAGTAGCGGGAGCTCTGAACGAGCAGTACTTC.

Ten or more counts support this clonotype. The chain recombines TRBV24-1 with TRBJ2-5, with D uncertain. V shed 5 bases and J shed 4 bases, with 13 bases lying between them. The CDR3 runs 14 residues. CDR1 KGHDR and CDR2 SFDVKD come from the germline V gene. CDR3 nucleotide sequence: TGTGCCACCAGTGCCTCCCAGGTCCGAGAGACCCAGTACTTC. As protein: CATSASQVRETQYF.

In this sample, this clonotype turned up many times. This clone may be a read error of a much larger clone one base away. This sequence joins TRBV29-1 and TRBJ2-5; D is unclear. V was pared by 3 bases and J by 0 bases, with 5 bases between. The germline CDR1 and CDR2 sequences are SQVTM and ANQGSEA. The CDR3 contains 12 residues. Here the CDR3 DNA reads TGCAGCGTTGACAGGAACCAAGAGACCCAGTACTTC. It translates to CSVDRNQETQYF. Complete variable domain (other parts from reference TRBV29-1 and TRBJ2-5): SAVISQKPSRDICQRGTSLTIQCQVDSQVTMMFWYRQQPGQSLTLIATANQGSEATYESGFVIDKFPISRPNLTFSTLTVSNMSPEDSSIYLCSVDRNQETQYFGPGTRLLVL.

This clonotype was seen ten or more times. The J gene is TRBJ2-7, the V gene TRBV6-2 or TRBV6-3; 7 bases match TRBD1. The CDR3 runs 16 residues. V dropped 2 bases and J dropped 3; count of bases not matched to a gene: 10. The germline gives CDR1 MNHEY, CDR2 SVGEGT. Here the CDR3 reads CASSYQQGSPDYEQYF. The CDR3 DNA follows: TGTGCCAGCAGTTACCAACAGGGGTCCCCCGACTACGAGCAGTACTTC.

In its sample, this clonotype was seen many times. V and J are TRBV24-1 and TRBJ1-1; no clear D gene. Per germline, CDR1 KGHDR and CDR2 SFDVKD. This CDR3 is built from 14 residues. V lost 2 bases and J 1 base, leaving 7 bases between the germline ends. The CDR3 is CATSDSRRNTEAFF. The CDR3 bases are TGTGCCACCAGTGATTCTCGCCGGAACACTGAAGCTTTCTTT.

This clonotype was counted ten times or more. Here the CDR3 DNA reads TGTGCCAGCCAAGGACCTAGCGGGGCGTGGTGGGAGCTGTTTTTT. Translated: CASQGPSGAWWELFF. V gene TRBV6-2 or TRBV6-3 combines with J gene TRBJ2-2; 9 positions match TRBD2. Unmatched junction bases numbered 13, after V lost 8 bases and J lost 9 bases. There are 15 residues in the CDR3. The germline CDR1 and CDR2 sequences are MNHEY and SVGEGT.

This clonotype was observed a few times. It may be a read error: a sequence one base away is much more abundant. V gene TRBV27 combines with J gene TRBJ2-7; D is perhaps TRBD1 (6 bases). V dropped 2 bases and J dropped 3 bases, with 14 bases sitting between them. Germline V gene lookup returns CDR1 MNHEY and CDR2 SMNVEV (reference sequence). The CDR3 sequence is 15 residues long. The CDR3 DNA reads as TGTGCCAGCAGTTTAAGACAGGACCAACTCTACGAGCAGTACTTC. Residues: CASSLRQDQLYEQYF.

The table lists this clonotype with many counts. The gene calls are TRBV5-5 and TRBJ1-5; the D gene is possibly TRBD1 (5 bases). The CDR3 totals 15 residues. Trimming took off 4 bases at V and 0 bases at J, with 11 bases between the two ends. Germline-derived CDR1 and CDR2 are SGHKS and YYEKEE (reference sequence). The CDR3 region is CASSLDSYSNQPQHF. The CDR3 DNA reads as TGTGCCAGCAGCCTCGACAGCTATAGCAATCAGCCCCAGCATTTT.

This clonotype was seen at least ten times. V gene TRBV6-5 combines with J gene TRBJ1-2; TRBD1 is a possible D gene (5 bases). The V and J ends lost 2 bases and 0 bases respectively, with 16 bases between them. Germline loops: CDR1 MNHEY, CDR2 SVGAGI. This CDR3 has 17 amino acids. The CDR3 spells CASSYRAQGTSNYGYTF. CDR3 DNA: TGTGCCAGCAGTTACCGAGCCCAAGGGACGTCTAACTATGGCTACACCTTC.

The sample holds many counts of this clonotype. The chain carries TRBV28 and TRBJ2-4; D is ambiguous. The CDR3 spans 15 residues. Germline-derived CDR1 and CDR2 are MDHEN and SYDVKM. Trimming took off 3 bases at V and 3 bases at J, with 12 bases between the two ends. Here the CDR3 DNA reads TGTGCCAGCAGTTTCCCCAGGATTGACAAAAACATTCAGTACTTC. Its protein product is CASSFPRIDKNIQYF.

This clonotype has a count of ten or more. The chain is built from TRBV20-1 and TRBJ2-2, with TRBD2 matching over 9 bases. In germline, CDR1 is DFQATT, CDR2 SNEGSKA (reference sequence). Unmatched junction bases numbered 7, after V lost 6 bases and J lost 5 bases. The CDR3 runs to 14 residues. CDR3 amino acids: CSASGGRATGELFF. The CDR3 bases are TGCAGTGCCAGCGGGGGGAGAGCGACCGGGGAGCTGTTTTTT.

This clonotype was recorded many times. The rearrangement joins TRBV30 to TRBJ2-5; 13 bases match TRBD2. CDR3 length equals 13 residues. Trimming removed 8 bases from V and 5 bases from J; junction bases left unmatched: 5. CDR1 GTSNPN and CDR2 SVGIG come from the germline V gene (reference sequence). This CDR3 reads CAGRTSGSETQYF. The CDR3 nucleotides are TGTGCCGGAAGGACTAGCGGGAGTGAGACCCAGTACTTC.

This chain uses TRBV13 with TRBJ2-1, with 11 positions matching TRBD2. The CDR3 contains 15 residues. The junction had 4 bases not matched to a gene; V was cut back by 5 bases and J by 4 bases. Germline lookup yields CDR1 PRHDT and CDR2 FYEKMQ (reference sequence). The CDR3 is CASSPTSGGYNEQFF. The DNA for the CDR3 is TGTGCCAGCAGCCCAACTAGCGGGGGATACAATGAGCAGTTCTTC. Complete variable domain (other parts from reference TRBV13 and TRBJ2-1): AAGVIQSPRHLIKEKRETATLKCYPIPRHDTVYWYQQGPGQDPQFLISFYEKMQSDKGSIPDRFSAQQFSDYHSELNMSSLELGDSALYFCASSPTSGGYNEQFFGPGTRLTVL.

The chain links TRBV15 to TRBJ2-5; no reliable D call. V was clipped by 5 bases and J by 4 bases, with 14 bases between them. This CDR3 comprises 14 residues. Germline values: CDR1 LNHNV, CDR2 YYDKDF (reference sequence). The CDR3 sequence: CATSGPSSGETQYF. The CDR3 DNA reads as TGTGCCACCAGCGGCCCTAGTTCGGGAGAGACCCAGTACTTC.

Ten or more counts support this clonotype. The chain employs TRBV5-1 and TRBJ2-3, with D maybe TRBD2 (5 bases). Germline V gene data show CDR1 as SGHRS and CDR2 as YFSETQ. V was shortened by 7 bases and J by 0 bases, with 15 bases between the two germline ends. The CDR3 runs to 15 residues. CDR3 in amino acids: CASARSGTSTDTQYF. Written as DNA, the CDR3 is TGCGCCAGCGCTAGGAGCGGAACTAGCACAGATACGCAGTATTTT.

Ten or more counts support this clonotype. The chain carries TRBV19 and TRBJ2-7, with TRBD2 matching over 8 bases. CDR3 length: 13 amino acids. Germline CDR1 and CDR2: LNHDA and SQIVND (reference sequence). Unmatched junction bases numbered 3, after V lost 5 bases and J lost 3 bases. CDR3 residues: CASSELADYEQYF. In DNA form, the CDR3 reads TGTGCCAGTAGTGAACTAGCGGACTACGAGCAGTACTTC.

Ten or more counts support this clonotype. The chain is built from TRBV12-3 or TRBV12-4 and TRBJ2-5; 14 bases are shared with TRBD2. Unmatched junction bases numbered 8, after V lost 7 bases and J lost 4 bases. The CDR3 extends over 16 amino acids. The CDR3 bases are TGTGCCAGCACTACACTGGGACTAGCGGGAGTAGAGACCCAGTACTTC. It is translated as CASTTLGLAGVETQYF.